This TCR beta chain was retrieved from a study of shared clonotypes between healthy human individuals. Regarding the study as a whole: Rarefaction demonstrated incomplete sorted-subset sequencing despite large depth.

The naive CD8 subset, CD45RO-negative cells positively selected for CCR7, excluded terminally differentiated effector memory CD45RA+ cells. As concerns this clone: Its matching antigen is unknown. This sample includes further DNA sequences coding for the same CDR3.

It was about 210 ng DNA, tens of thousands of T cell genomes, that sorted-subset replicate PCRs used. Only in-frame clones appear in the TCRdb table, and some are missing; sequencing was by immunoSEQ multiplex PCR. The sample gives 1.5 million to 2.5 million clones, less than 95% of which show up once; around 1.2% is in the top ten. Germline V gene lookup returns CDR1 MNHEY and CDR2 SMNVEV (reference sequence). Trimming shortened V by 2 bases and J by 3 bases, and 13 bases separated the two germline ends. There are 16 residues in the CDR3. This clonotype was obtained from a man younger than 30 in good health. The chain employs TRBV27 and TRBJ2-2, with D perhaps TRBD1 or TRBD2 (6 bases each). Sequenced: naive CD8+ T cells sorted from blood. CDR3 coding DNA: TGTGCCAGCAGTTTAGTCGGGGGCCTTGACACCGGGGAGCTGTTTTTT. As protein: CASSLVGGLDTGELFF.